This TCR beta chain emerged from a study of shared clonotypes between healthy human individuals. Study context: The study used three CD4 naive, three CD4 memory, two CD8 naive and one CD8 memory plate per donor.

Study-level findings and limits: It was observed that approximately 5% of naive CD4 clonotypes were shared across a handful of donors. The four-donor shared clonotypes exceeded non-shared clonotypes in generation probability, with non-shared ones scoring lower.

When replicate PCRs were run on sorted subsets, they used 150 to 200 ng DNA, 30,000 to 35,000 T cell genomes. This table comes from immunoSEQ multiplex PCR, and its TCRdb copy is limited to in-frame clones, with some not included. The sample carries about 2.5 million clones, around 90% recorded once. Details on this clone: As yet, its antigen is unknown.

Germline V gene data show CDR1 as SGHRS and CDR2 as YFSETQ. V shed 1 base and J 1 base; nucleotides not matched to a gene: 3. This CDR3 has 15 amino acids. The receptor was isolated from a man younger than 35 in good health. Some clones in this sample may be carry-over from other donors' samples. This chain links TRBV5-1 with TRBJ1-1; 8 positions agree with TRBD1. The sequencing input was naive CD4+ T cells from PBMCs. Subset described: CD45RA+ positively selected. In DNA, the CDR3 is TGCGCCAGCAGCTTGTATGACAGGGGGAACACTGAAGCTTTCTTT. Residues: CASSLYDRGNTEAFF.